Following are 20 T cell receptor beta chains from one sample sequenced in a study of early stage breast cancer tumors. The assay was immunoSEQ multiplex PCR, and TCRdb's table has in-frame clones only and misses some. The table records tens of thousands of clones, approximately 80% of them present only once. The sample comprised blood. Every receptor here comes from a person aged 30 to 40 with breast cancer.

The rearrangement uses TRBV28 and TRBJ1-5; 10 bases match TRBD1. V gave up 4 bases and J gave up 7 bases; unmatched junction bases: 10. Germline values: CDR1 MDHEN, CDR2 SYDVKM. CDR3 size: 16 residues. CDR3 residues: CASSSSGQGSTQPQHF. CDR3 in DNA: TGTGCCAGCAGTTCCTCGGGACAGGGGTCTACACAGCCCCAGCATTTT. The variable domain in full, with the rest retrieved from reference TRBV28 and TRBJ1-5, is DVKVTQSSRYLVKRTGEKVFLECVQDMDHENMFWYRQDPGLGLRLIYFSYDVKMKEKGDIPEGYSVSREKKERFSLILESASTNQTSMYLCASSSSGQGSTQPQHFGDGTRLSIL.

This clone was recorded only once. This rearrangement joins TRBV5-6 to TRBJ1-4; D is unresolved. Germline loops: CDR1 SGHDT, CDR2 YYEEEE. V was trimmed by 5 bases and J by 10 bases, leaving 12 bases between them. The CDR3 has 12 amino acids. CDR3 sequence reads: CASRTALGKLFF. In DNA, the CDR3 is TGTGCCAGCAGAACGGCGCTCGGAAAACTGTTTTTT.

This clone has a handful of counts. This chain joins TRBV6-1 and TRBJ2-7; a possible D gene is TRBD2 (5 bases). The V gene lost 1 base and the J gene lost 0 bases, with 13 bases spanning the gap. The CDR3 is made up of 16 amino acids. Germline lookup yields CDR1 MNHNS and CDR2 SASEGT. The CDR3 protein is CASSEGMVGSSYEQYF. CDR3 bases: TGTGCCAGCAGTGAAGGGATGGTAGGGAGCTCCTACGAGCAGTACTTC.

This chain uses TRBV27 with TRBJ1-1, with D uncertain. The V end lost 5 bases, the J end lost 1 base, and 8 bases lay between the germline ends. Germline V gene data show CDR1 as MNHEY and CDR2 as SMNVEV (reference sequence). The CDR3 extends over 13 amino acids. CDR3 region: CASSLSRNTEAFF. The DNA of the CDR3 is TGTGCCAGCAGTCTTTCCAGGAACACTGAAGCTTTCTTT.

The chain links TRBV27 to TRBJ2-2; TRBD2 aligns across 8 bases. Germline trimming cut 0 bases from V and 1 base from J; bases unmatched to any gene: 7. The CDR3 has 18 residues. CDR1 MNHEY and CDR2 SMNVEV come from the germline V gene (reference sequence). The CDR3 region has the DNA TGTGCCAGCAGTTTATCAGCAGCTAGCGGGCTGAACACCGGGGAGCTGTTTTTT. Its translation is CASSLSAASGLNTGELFF.

J is TRBJ2-2 and V is TRBV7-9, with a tentative D call TRBD2 (6 bases). Trimming pared 4 bases from V and 4 bases from J, leaving 10 bases between. Germline V CDR1 and CDR2: SEHNR, FQNEAQ (reference sequence). The CDR3 length is 14 residues. The CDR3 loop reads CASSWDLGTGELFF. As DNA, the CDR3 is TGTGCCAGCAGCTGGGACTTAGGCACCGGGGAGCTGTTTTTT.

This chain links TRBV11-2 with TRBJ2-3; TRBD2 might be the D (5 bases). The CDR3 loop spans 17 amino acids. The V end lost 5 bases, the J end lost 0 bases, and 18 bases lay between the germline ends. In germline, CDR1 is SGHAT, CDR2 FQNNGV. CDR3: CASSQNAGSLSTDTQYF. The CDR3, as DNA: TGTGCCAGCAGCCAAAACGCTGGGAGCCTTAGCACAGATACGCAGTATTTT.

The chain carries TRBV29-1 and TRBJ1-2; possibly TRBD1 for D (6 bases). Between the trimmed V and J ends, which lost 5 bases and 5 bases, there was a span of 9 bases. Germline CDR1 and CDR2: SQVTM and ANQGSEA. This CDR3 spans 11 amino acids. CDR3 bases: TGCAGCGTTACAGGGTTATATGGCTACACCTTC. Protein product: CSVTGLYGYTF.

The chain recombines TRBV7-9 with TRBJ1-1; D is perhaps TRBD1 (5 bases). CDR3 length: 14 amino acids. Germline-derived CDR1 and CDR2 are SEHNR and FQNEAQ (reference sequence). The ends were cut back, 2 bases at V and 4 bases at J, with 11 bases in the middle. The CDR3 loop is CASSLQAGSTEAFF. The DNA of the CDR3 is TGTGCCAGCAGCTTACAGGCAGGGAGCACTGAAGCTTTCTTT.

The CDR3, as DNA: TGTGCCAGCAATTCCAACGGCTTACAAGAGACCCAGTACTTC. Amino acid sequence: CASNSNGLQETQYF. This chain connects TRBV6-6 to TRBJ2-5; unclear D gene. The CDR3 loop spans 14 amino acids. Germline assignment: CDR1 MNHNY and CDR2 SVGAGI (reference sequence). V lost 7 bases and J lost 2, with 14 bases in between.

V and J are TRBV7-6 and TRBJ2-7; 12 nucleotides line up with TRBD2. After removal of 5 bases from V and 2 bases from J, the junction contained 4 bases not matched to a gene. The germline V gene encodes CDR1 SGHVS and CDR2 FNYEAQ. The CDR3 consists of 15 residues. Here the CDR3 reads CASSPRLAGAYEQYF. The DNA for the CDR3 is TGTGCCAGCAGCCCACGACTAGCGGGAGCCTACGAGCAGTACTTC.

The V call is TRBV11-2, the J call TRBJ2-2, with TRBD2 identical over 12 bases. The V gene end was trimmed by 5 bases and the J gene end by 3 bases; junction bases not matched to a gene: 4. The CDR3 is 16 amino acids. Per the germline V gene, CDR1 is SGHAT and CDR2 is FQNNGV. The CDR3 is CASSELAGGDTGELFF. The CDR3 DNA follows: TGTGCCAGCAGCGAACTAGCGGGAGGTGACACCGGGGAGCTGTTTTTT. The entire variable domain, with the rest obtained from reference TRBV11-2 and TRBJ2-2, is as follows: EAGVAQSPRYKIIEKRQSVAFWCNPISGHATLYWYQQILGQGPKLLIQFQNNGVVDDSQLPKDRFSAERLKGVDSTLKIQPAKLEDSAVYLCASSELAGGDTGELFFGEGSRLTVL.

This clone was recorded a few times. V is TRBV30 and J is TRBJ2-3; tentatively, D is TRBD1 or TRBD2 (5 bases each). Per the germline V gene, CDR1 is GTSNPN and CDR2 is SVGIG (reference sequence). V gave up 5 bases and J gave up 2 bases, with 17 bases separating them. There are 15 residues in the CDR3. The CDR3 DNA sequence: TGTGCCTGGGCAGGGACCGGGAAGATCACAGATACGCAGTATTTT. Its translation: CAWAGTGKITDTQYF.

The chain recombines TRBV7-2 with TRBJ2-4; D unresolved. The V gene's germline CDR1 is SGHTA and CDR2 FQGNSA. V was pared by 1 base and J by 3 bases, with 7 bases between. The CDR3 consists of 14 residues. CDR3 DNA sequence: TGTGCCAGCAGCTTAGGTCAAAACAAAAACATTCAGTACTTC. This encodes CASSLGQNKNIQYF. The full variable domain, rest sourced from reference TRBV7-2 and TRBJ2-4, is GAGVSQSPSNKVTEKGKDVELRCDPISGHTALYWYRQSLGQGLEFLIYFQGNSAPDKSGLPSDRFSAERTGGSVSTLTIQRTQQEDSAVYLCASSLGQNKNIQYFGAGTRLSVL.

The J gene is TRBJ2-6, the V gene TRBV7-9, with D perhaps matching TRBD1 (6 bases). The CDR3 totals 15 residues. Trimming removed 5 bases from V and 4 bases from J, with 12 bases in between. Germline V gene lookup returns CDR1 SEHNR and CDR2 FQNEAQ (reference sequence). The CDR3: CASSGTGMGANVLTF. The CDR3 coding sequence is TGTGCCAGCAGCGGTACAGGGATGGGGGCCAACGTCCTGACTTTC. Full variable domain (remainder filled in from reference TRBV7-9 and TRBJ2-6): DTGVSQNPRHKITKRGQNVTFRCDPISEHNRLYWYRQTLGQGPEFLTYFQNEAQLEKSRLLSDRFSAERPKGSFSTLEIQRTEQGDSAMYLCASSGTGMGANVLTFGAGSRLTVL.

This clone was seen once. The V call is TRBV11-2, the J call TRBJ1-3; no clear D. The CDR3 runs 13 residues. V lost 5 bases, J lost 7 bases, and 12 bases lay in between. In germline, CDR1 is SGHAT, CDR2 FQNNGV. The CDR3 nucleotides are TGTGCCAGCAGCCCACTATTCGGTAACACCATATATTTT. Amino acids: CASSPLFGNTIYF.

As DNA, the CDR3 is TGCGCCAGCAGCCTAGGACAGTCCTACGAGCAGTACTTC. This codes for CASSLGQSYEQYF. The rearrangement joins TRBV5-1 to TRBJ2-7, with D tentatively TRBD1 (6 bases). V gave up 4 bases and J gave up 1 base, with 9 bases separating them. Germline V CDR1 and CDR2: SGHRS, YFSETQ. The CDR3 is 13 amino acids.

This clone was seen once. The chain carries TRBV19 and TRBJ1-1, with TRBD1 identical over 7 bases. This CDR3 has 15 residues. Germline V CDR1 and CDR2: LNHDA, SQIVND (reference sequence). The V gene end was trimmed by 2 bases and the J gene end by 9 bases; junction bases not matched to a gene: 12. The CDR3 bases are TGTGCCAGTAGTATACAGGGGTCCGGACAGGATAAAGCTTTCTTT. Amino acids: CASSIQGSGQDKAFF.

The chain employs TRBV19 and TRBJ2-3; 9 nucleotides agree with TRBD1. The CDR3 is made up of 19 amino acids. CDR1 LNHDA and CDR2 SQIVND come from the germline V gene (reference sequence). Germline trimming cut 1 base from V and 2 bases from J; bases unmatched to any gene: 13. CDR3 DNA sequence: TGTGCCAGTAGTATAGCTTCCCCGAGCGGGACAGGGTACACAGATACGCAGTATTTT. It is translated as CASSIASPSGTGYTDTQYF.

The chain uses TRBV5-1 and TRBJ1-1, with a possible D match to TRBD1 (6 bases). Trimming shortened V by 7 bases and J by 2 bases, and 15 bases separated the two germline ends. CDR3 length: 14 residues. Germline loops: CDR1 SGHRS, CDR2 YFSETQ. The CDR3, as DNA: TGCGCCAGCGCTCCGGGACACCCAAACACTGAAGCTTTCTTT. As protein: CASAPGHPNTEAFF.